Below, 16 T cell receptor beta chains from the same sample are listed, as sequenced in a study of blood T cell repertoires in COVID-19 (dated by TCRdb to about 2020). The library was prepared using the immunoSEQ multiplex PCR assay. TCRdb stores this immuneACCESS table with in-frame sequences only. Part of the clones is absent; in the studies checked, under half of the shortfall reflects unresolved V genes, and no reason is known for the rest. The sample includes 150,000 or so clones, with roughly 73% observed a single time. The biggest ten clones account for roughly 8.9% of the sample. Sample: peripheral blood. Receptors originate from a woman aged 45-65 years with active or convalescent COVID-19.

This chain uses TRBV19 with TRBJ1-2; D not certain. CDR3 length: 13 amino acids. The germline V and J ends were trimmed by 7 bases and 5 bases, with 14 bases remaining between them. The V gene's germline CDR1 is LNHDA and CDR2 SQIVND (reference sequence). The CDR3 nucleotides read TGTGCCAGTACTCATATGGGCAGTTATGGCTACACCTTC. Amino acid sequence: CASTHMGSYGYTF.

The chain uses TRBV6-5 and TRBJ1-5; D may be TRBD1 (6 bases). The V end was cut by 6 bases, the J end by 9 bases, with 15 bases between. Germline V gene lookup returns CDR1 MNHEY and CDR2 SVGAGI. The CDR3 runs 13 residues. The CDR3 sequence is CASRRDTLGPQHF. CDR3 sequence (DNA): TGTGCCAGCAGGAGGGACACCCTCGGGCCCCAGCATTTT.

DNA for the CDR3: TGTGCCACCAGTAGTTCAGGGATCGTGGCAGATACGCAGTATTTT. It translates to CATSSSGIVADTQYF. The J gene is TRBJ2-3, the V gene TRBV24-1; tentatively, D is TRBD1 (5 bases). The CDR3 extends over 15 amino acids. The germline V and J ends were trimmed by 6 bases and 4 bases, with 16 bases remaining between them. The germline CDR1 and CDR2 sequences are KGHDR and SFDVKD.

CDR3 coding DNA: TGTGCCAGTAGGAAACCGACAGAACTCAATCAGCCCCAGCATTTT. Protein sequence: CASRKPTELNQPQHF. V is TRBV19 and J is TRBJ1-5; D might be TRBD1 (5 bases). Germline CDR1 is LNHDA and CDR2 is SQIVND (reference sequence). The CDR3 is 15 residues long. V lost 6 bases and J 3 bases, leaving 15 bases between the germline ends.

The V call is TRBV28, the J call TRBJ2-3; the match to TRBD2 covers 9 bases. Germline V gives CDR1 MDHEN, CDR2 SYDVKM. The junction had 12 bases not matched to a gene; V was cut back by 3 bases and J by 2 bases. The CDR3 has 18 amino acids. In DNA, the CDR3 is TGTGCCAGCAGTTTCGCTAGCGGGGACTTCACCTACACAGATACGCAGTATTTT. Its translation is CASSFASGDFTYTDTQYF.

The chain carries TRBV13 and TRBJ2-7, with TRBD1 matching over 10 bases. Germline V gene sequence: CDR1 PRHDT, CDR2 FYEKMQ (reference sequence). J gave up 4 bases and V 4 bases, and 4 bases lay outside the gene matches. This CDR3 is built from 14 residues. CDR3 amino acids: CASSYRTGGYEQYF. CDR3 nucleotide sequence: TGTGCCAGCAGCTACAGGACAGGGGGATACGAGCAGTACTTC.

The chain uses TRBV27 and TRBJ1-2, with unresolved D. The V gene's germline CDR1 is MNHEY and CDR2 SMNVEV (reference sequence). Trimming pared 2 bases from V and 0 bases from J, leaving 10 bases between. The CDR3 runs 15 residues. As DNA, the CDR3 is TGTGCCAGCAGTTTAATGGGTCTAGCTAACTATGGCTACACCTTC. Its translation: CASSLMGLANYGYTF.

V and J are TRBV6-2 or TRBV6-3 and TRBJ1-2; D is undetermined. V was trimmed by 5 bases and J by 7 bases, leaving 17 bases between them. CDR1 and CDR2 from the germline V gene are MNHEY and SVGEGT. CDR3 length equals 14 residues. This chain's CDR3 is CASSPDGVRGGYTF. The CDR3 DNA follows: TGTGCCAGCAGTCCCGACGGGGTCCGAGGTGGCTACACCTTC.

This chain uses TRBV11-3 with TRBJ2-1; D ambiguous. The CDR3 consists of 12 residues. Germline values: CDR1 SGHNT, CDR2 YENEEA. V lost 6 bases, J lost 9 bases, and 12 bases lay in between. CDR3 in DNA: TGTGCCAGCAGTACGCTGTCGGGTGAGCAGTTCTTC. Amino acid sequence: CASSTLSGEQFF.

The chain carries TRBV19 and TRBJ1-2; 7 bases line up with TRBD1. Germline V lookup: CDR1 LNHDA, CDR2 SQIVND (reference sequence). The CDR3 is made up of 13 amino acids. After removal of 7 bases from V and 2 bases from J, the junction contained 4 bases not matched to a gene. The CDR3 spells CASNADRNYGYTF. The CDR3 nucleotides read TGTGCCAGTAATGCGGACAGGAACTATGGCTACACCTTC.

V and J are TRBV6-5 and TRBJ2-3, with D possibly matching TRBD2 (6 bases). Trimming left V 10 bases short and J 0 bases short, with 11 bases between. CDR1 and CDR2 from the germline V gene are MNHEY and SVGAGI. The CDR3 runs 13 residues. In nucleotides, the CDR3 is TGTGCCACCCCAAGCGGGAGCACAGATACGCAGTATTTT. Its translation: CATPSGSTDTQYF.

CDR3 region: CASSVRARSTDTQYF. The DNA for the CDR3 is TGTGCCAGCAGCGTGCGGGCACGTAGCACAGATACGCAGTATTTT. This sequence joins TRBV9 and TRBJ2-3; D might be TRBD2 (5 bases). This CDR3 region has 15 residues. CDR1 and CDR2 from the germline V gene are SGDLS and YYNGEE. V lost 2 bases, J lost 0 bases, and 10 bases lay in between.

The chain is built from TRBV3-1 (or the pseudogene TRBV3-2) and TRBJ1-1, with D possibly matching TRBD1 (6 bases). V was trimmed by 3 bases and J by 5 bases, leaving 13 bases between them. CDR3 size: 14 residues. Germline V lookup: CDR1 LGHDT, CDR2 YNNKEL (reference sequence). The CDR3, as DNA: TGTGCCAGCAGCCATGATCACAGGGTAACTGAAGCTTTCTTT. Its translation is CASSHDHRVTEAFF.

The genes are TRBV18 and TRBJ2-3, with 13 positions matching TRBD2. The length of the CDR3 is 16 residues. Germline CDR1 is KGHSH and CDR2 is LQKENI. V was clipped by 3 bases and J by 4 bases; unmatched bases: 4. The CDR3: CASSPPGTSGADTQYF. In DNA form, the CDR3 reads TGTGCCAGCTCACCCCCCGGGACTAGCGGGGCAGATACGCAGTATTTT.

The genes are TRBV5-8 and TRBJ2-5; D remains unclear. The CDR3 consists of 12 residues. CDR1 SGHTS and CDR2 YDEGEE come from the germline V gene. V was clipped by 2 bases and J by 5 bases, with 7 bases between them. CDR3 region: CASSFYSETQYF. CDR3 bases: TGTGCCAGCAGCTTTTATTCGGAGACCCAGTACTTC.

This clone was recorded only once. For the CDR3, the DNA is TGTGCCAGCAGCAGATCAGGGGGCGCGGGCACTGAAGCTTTCTTT. This encodes CASSRSGGAGTEAFF. The chain couples TRBV14 to TRBJ1-1, with TRBD1 identical over 8 bases. The CDR3 has 15 residues. V was clipped by 5 bases and J by 4 bases; unmatched bases: 9. Germline CDR1 reads SGHDN; CDR2 reads FVKESK.